This entry is about one T cell receptor beta chain. This sample was taken from a study of cytomegalovirus exposure and HLA in healthy donors. Some clones are missing from TCRdb's copy, which holds only in-frame ones; the method was immunoSEQ multiplex PCR. The sample lists 150,000 to 250,000 clones, about 81% occurring once. Germline CDR1 reads KGHSH; CDR2 reads LQKENI. V lost 1 base, J lost 2 bases, and 8 bases lay in between. CDR3 length equals 14 residues. The sample comprised PBMCs. The chain is built from TRBV18 and TRBJ1-2, with D uncertain. The receptor was derived from a woman between 25 and 40 years old in good health and CMV-seronegative. The CDR3 spells CASSPRTVNYGYTF. CDR3 nucleotides: TGTGCCAGCTCACCACGGACTGTGAACTATGGCTACACCTTC.